The 20 T cell receptor beta chains below come from one sample, sequenced in a study of blood T cells in healthy people across ages. A second PCR, run for roughly 7 to 12 cycles, used a sample-barcoded 5' primer plus a J-beta primer mix. TCRdb called the 5' RACE reads again in MiXCR, with one record for every CDR3 protein. This table holds approximately 1,000,000 distinct CDR3 sequences, more than 35% found once. The specimen was blood. The receptors originated from a woman aged 60 to 75 in good health.

This chain links TRBV20-1 with TRBJ2-5, with 9 bases identical to TRBD2. This CDR3 region has 14 residues. Germline trimming cut 3 bases from V and 2 bases from J; bases unmatched to any gene: 4. Germline values: CDR1 DFQATT, CDR2 SNEGSKA (reference sequence). The CDR3 spells CSASLAGRQETQYF. In DNA, the CDR3 is TGCAGTGCTAGCCTAGCGGGGCGGCAAGAGACCCAGTACTTC.

The chain joins TRBV7-2 to TRBJ2-4; tentative D call: TRBD1 (5 bases). Germline V gene data show CDR1 as SGHTA and CDR2 as FQGNSA. The CDR3 is 12 residues long. Trimming removed 5 bases from V and 13 bases from J, with 15 bases in between. This chain's CDR3 is CASSPNRQEQYF. In DNA form, the CDR3 reads TGTGCCAGCAGCCCGAACAGGCAAGAGCAGTACTTC.

The rearrangement joins TRBV5-1 to TRBJ1-2, with D perhaps TRBD1 (6 bases). The CDR3 has 13 residues. Trimming cost V 5 bases and J 2 bases, with 10 bases left between them. From germline, CDR1 is SGHRS and CDR2 YFSETQ. CDR3 nucleotides: TGCGCCAGCAGGGAGGACAGCAACTATGGCTACACCTTC. Its protein is CASREDSNYGYTF.

This clonotype has more than one count but fewer than ten. The rearrangement links TRBV18 to TRBJ2-3; D might be TRBD2 (5 bases). CDR3 size: 15 residues. The V gene's germline CDR1 is KGHSH and CDR2 LQKENI. Trimming stripped 5 bases from V and 8 bases from J, with 20 bases between. CDR3 DNA: TGTGCCAGCTCAGGAGGATCCACTTTTATAATTACGCAGTATTTT. Protein: CASSGGSTFIITQYF. Drawing the rest from reference TRBV18 and TRBJ2-3, the complete variable domain is NAGVMQNPRHLVRRRGQEARLRCSPMKGHSHVYWYRQLPEEGLKFMVYLQKENIIDESGMPKERFSAEFPKEGPSILRIQQVVRGDSAAYFCASSGGSTFIITQYFGPGTRLTVL.

The chain carries TRBV20-1 and TRBJ2-7; TRBD2 matches at 8 bases. The CDR3 is 12 amino acids. Germline V gene sequence: CDR1 DFQATT, CDR2 SNEGSKA (reference sequence). V shed 5 bases and J 3 bases; nucleotides not matched to a gene: 3. Here the CDR3 reads CSASGGGYEQYF. CDR3 DNA sequence: TGCAGTGCTTCGGGAGGGGGCTACGAGCAGTACTTC.

The rearrangement links TRBV24-1 to TRBJ2-1; D is possibly TRBD1 (5 bases). Germline values: CDR1 KGHDR, CDR2 SFDVKD. This CDR3 has 14 amino acids. Trimming left V 9 bases short and J 7 bases short, with 18 bases between. The CDR3, as DNA: TGTGCCACCCAGGGTAGAGTGAGTAGTAATGAGCAGTTCTTC. Its translation: CATQGRVSSNEQFF.

This clonotype was seen more than once but under ten times. V is TRBV12-3 or TRBV12-4 and J is TRBJ2-4; D gene unclear. The CDR3 is 14 residues long. The V end lost 4 bases, the J end lost 0 bases, and 7 bases lay between the germline ends. The CDR3 nucleotides are TGTGCCAGCAGTTCCAGTTTAGCCAAAAACATTCAGTACTTC. Translating it yields CASSSSLAKNIQYF.

This chain links TRBV12-3 or TRBV12-4 with TRBJ1-5; 7 nucleotides align to TRBD1. After removal of 5 bases from V and 1 base from J, the junction contained 8 bases not matched to a gene. CDR3 length: 16 residues. CDR3 residues: CASSPPGQTSNQPQHF. The CDR3 DNA sequence: TGTGCCAGCAGTCCTCCGGGACAGACAAGCAATCAGCCCCAGCATTTT.

The genes are TRBV6-5 and TRBJ1-1, with D possibly being TRBD1 (6 bases). V gave up 6 bases and J gave up 0 bases, with 17 bases separating them. Germline CDR1 reads MNHEY; CDR2 reads SVGAGI. The CDR3 length is 16 residues. This CDR3 reads CASSHRAATMNTEAFF. The CDR3, as DNA: TGTGCCAGCAGCCACAGGGCAGCAACAATGAACACTGAAGCTTTCTTT.

The chain joins TRBV2 to TRBJ2-5; possibly TRBD1 or TRBD2 for D (8 bases each). V was shortened by 6 bases and J by 11 bases, with 40 bases between the two germline ends. The CDR3 sequence is 20 residues long. CDR1 SNHLY and CDR2 FYNNEI come from the germline V gene. CDR3 nucleotide sequence: TGTGCCAGCAGCCCACTCCAGGGGGCACCGGGACTAGTGGGTTACAATGAGCAGTACTTC. Its protein product is CASSPLQGAPGLVGYNEQYF.

V is TRBV4-1 and J is TRBJ2-7; 14 bases are a match to TRBD2. The CDR3 runs 16 residues. Germline CDR1 MGHRA, CDR2 YSYEKL. J gave up 4 bases and V 4 bases, and 6 bases lay outside the gene matches. This chain's CDR3 is CASSRLTSGRAYEQYF. In nucleotides, the CDR3 is TGCGCCAGCAGCCGACTGACTAGCGGGAGGGCATACGAGCAGTACTTC.

The gene calls are TRBV6-5 and TRBJ2-7, with 7 bases matching TRBD2. CDR1 is MNHEY, CDR2 SVGAGI, per germline. This CDR3 spans 16 amino acids. V shed 0 bases, J shed 2 bases, and the junction held 7 bases outside the gene matches. The CDR3 sequence: CASSYSLVGGAYEQYF. The CDR3 bases are TGTGCCAGCAGTTACTCGTTGGTTGGGGGGGCCTACGAGCAGTACTTC.

This clonotype was detected only a few times. The CDR3, as DNA: TGTGCCAGCAGCCGAGAAGGGGGCAATGAGCAGTTCTTC. Translation: CASSREGGNEQFF. This chain links TRBV3-1 with TRBJ2-1; D is possibly TRBD1 (6 bases). There are 13 residues in the CDR3. The V end lost 4 bases, the J end lost 6 bases, and 10 bases lay between the germline ends. Germline values: CDR1 LGHDT, CDR2 YNNKEL (reference sequence).

The J gene is TRBJ2-1, the V gene TRBV9; a possible D gene is TRBD1 (6 bases). Trimming pared 0 bases from V and 6 bases from J, leaving 16 bases between. Germline V gene lookup returns CDR1 SGDLS and CDR2 YYNGEE. CDR3 size: 16 residues. CDR3 sequence reads: CASSVAITGMLNEQFF. The CDR3 DNA follows: TGTGCCAGCAGCGTAGCCATCACAGGGATGCTCAATGAGCAGTTCTTC.

The chain couples TRBV2 to TRBJ2-1, with 15 bases fitting TRBD2. The CDR3 runs to 20 residues. The V and J ends lost 4 bases and 10 bases, in that order; junction bases with no gene match: 20. Germline V CDR1 and CDR2: SNHLY, FYNNEI. CDR3 coding DNA: TGTGCCAGCAGTGGTCTTGGAGGGGGACTAGCGGGAGGTTTCTCTTTGGAGCAGTTCTTC. Amino acids: CASSGLGGGLAGGFSLEQFF.

Notes on this clonotype: A much bigger clone sits one base away, suggesting this may be a read error. The V and J genes are TRBV27 and TRBJ2-5; no definite D call. The V gene lost 2 bases and the J gene lost 11 bases, with 21 bases spanning the gap. The length of the CDR3 is 15 residues. The germline CDR1 and CDR2 sequences are MNHEY and SMNVEV (reference sequence). The CDR3 sequence: CASSLPVSSYNEQYF. Here the CDR3 DNA reads TGTGCCAGCAGTTTACCGGTCAGCTCCTACAATGAGCAGTACTTC.

This clonotype was observed a few times. This sequence joins TRBV15 and TRBJ2-7; 16 bases agree with TRBD2. The CDR3 has 20 amino acids. V lost 2 bases and J lost 6; bases outside the gene matches: 16. Germline V CDR1 and CDR2: LNHNV, YYDKDF (reference sequence). CDR3 sequence (DNA): TGTGCCACCAGCAGAAACCTCCCGGGACTAGCGGGAGGGGGACCTCTCGAGCAGTACTTC. It encodes CATSRNLPGLAGGGPLEQYF. Together with reference TRBV15 and TRBJ2-7, the CDR3 gives the full variable domain: DAMVIQNPRYQVTQFGKPVTLSCSQTLNHNVMYWYQQKSSQAPKLLFHYYDKDFNNEADTPDNFQSRRPNTSFCFLDIRSPGLGDTAMYLCATSRNLPGLAGGGPLEQYFGPGTRLTVT.

The J gene is TRBJ2-1, the V gene TRBV12-3 or TRBV12-4; D might be TRBD1 (6 bases). The CDR3 has 13 residues. V was shortened by 6 bases and J by 13 bases, with 19 bases between the two germline ends. The CDR3, as DNA: TGTGCCAGCAGCTGGACAGACCAAGAGACCCAGTTCTTC. Amino acid sequence: CASSWTDQETQFF.

J is TRBJ1-2 and V is TRBV7-9; the match to TRBD1 covers 10 bases. The V gene's germline CDR1 is SEHNR and CDR2 FQNEAQ (reference sequence). This CDR3 is built from 15 residues. The trim removed 0 bases at V and 7 bases at J, leaving 5 bases unmatched. The DNA of the CDR3 is TGTGCCAGCAGCTTAGCCGGACAGGGGGAGGGTGGCTACACCTTC. This encodes CASSLAGQGEGGYTF.

This clonotype occurred a few times. The chain carries TRBV12-3 or TRBV12-4 and TRBJ2-7; either TRBD1 or TRBD2 may fit D (5 bases each). The CDR3 sequence is 13 residues long. Trimming took off 4 bases at V and 10 bases at J, with 17 bases between the two ends. The CDR3 DNA is TGTGCCAGCAGTTCGGACGATGGGGGAACCCAGTACTTC. As protein: CASSSDDGGTQYF.